This T cell receptor beta chain was identified during a study of cytomegalovirus exposure and HLA in healthy donors. For the study at large: Across 300 to 400 genotyped donors, around 80% landed in the Caucasian-associated ancestry cluster.

Amplification used 60 Vbeta primers and 13 Jbeta primers. Libraries were prepared by immunoSEQ multiplex PCR; TCRdb keeps only in-frame clonotypes and omits some of them. In the table there are tens of thousands of clones, 82% of which are singletons. This clonotype originated in a man aged 18 to 29 in good health and CMV-seronegative. The source material was PBMCs.

The CDR3 protein is CASSLDPDEQYF. CDR3 coding DNA: TGTGCCAGCAGCTTGGACCCGGACGAGCAGTACTTC. The chain uses TRBV5-4 and TRBJ2-7; the D is unclear. V shed 0 bases and J shed 5 bases, with 6 bases lying between them. The CDR3 contains 12 residues. The germline gives CDR1 SGHNT, CDR2 YYREEE (reference sequence). The entire variable domain, with the rest obtained from reference TRBV5-4 and TRBJ2-7, is as follows: ETGVTQSPTHLIKTRGQQVTLRCSSQSGHNTVSWYQQALGQGPQFIFQYYREEENGRGNFPPRFSGLQFPNYSSELNVNALELDDSALYLCASSLDPDEQYFGPGTRLTVT.